The T cell receptor beta chain described here comes from a study of blood T cell repertoires in COVID-19. Study background: PBMCs, B-cell-depleted T cells, or T cells provided the cDNA or gDNA that made up the material.

For recovered donors of Cohort 3, there were two negative PCRs, clearance, or symptom resolution. With 6 bases removed from V and 0 bases from J, the gap between germline ends came to 12 bases. Germline CDR1 and CDR2: SGHTA and FQGNSA. This CDR3 has 15 residues. Libraries were prepared by immunoSEQ multiplex PCR; TCRdb keeps only in-frame clonotypes and omits some of them. Here the sample spans around 360,000 clones, about 90% being singletons. The chain recombines TRBV7-2 with TRBJ1-3; D may be TRBD1 (5 bases). The clonotype comes from a woman between 25 and 40 years old who had recovered from COVID-19. Sequenced: PBMCs or T cells enriched from blood (not recorded which). The CDR3 loop is CASRPDSSSGNTIYF. The CDR3 DNA reads as TGTGCCAGCAGACCCGACAGCAGCTCTGGAAACACCATATATTTT.